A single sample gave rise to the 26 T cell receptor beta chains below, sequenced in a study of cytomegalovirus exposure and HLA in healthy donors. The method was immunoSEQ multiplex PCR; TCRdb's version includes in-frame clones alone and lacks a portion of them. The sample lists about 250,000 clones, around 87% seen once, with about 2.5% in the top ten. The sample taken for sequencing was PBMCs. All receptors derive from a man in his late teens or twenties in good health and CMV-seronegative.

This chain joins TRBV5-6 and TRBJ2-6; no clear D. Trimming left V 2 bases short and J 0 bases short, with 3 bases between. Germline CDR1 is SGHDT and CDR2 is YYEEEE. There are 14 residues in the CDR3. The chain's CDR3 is CASSFLSGANVLTF. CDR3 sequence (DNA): TGTGCCAGCAGCTTCCTCTCTGGGGCCAACGTCCTGACTTTC.

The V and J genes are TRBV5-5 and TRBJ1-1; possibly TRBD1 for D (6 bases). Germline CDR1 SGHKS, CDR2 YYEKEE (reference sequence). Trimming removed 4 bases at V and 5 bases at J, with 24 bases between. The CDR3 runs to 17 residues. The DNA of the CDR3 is TGTGCCAGCAGCACGAAGGTCCAACAGGGATGGAGAACTGAAGCTTTCTTT. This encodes CASSTKVQQGWRTEAFF.

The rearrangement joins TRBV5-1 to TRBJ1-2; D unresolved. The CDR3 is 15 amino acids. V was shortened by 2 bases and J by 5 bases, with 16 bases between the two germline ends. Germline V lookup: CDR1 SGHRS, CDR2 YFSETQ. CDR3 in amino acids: CASSLSVGFLYGYTF. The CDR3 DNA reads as TGCGCCAGCAGCTTAAGTGTTGGTTTTCTATATGGCTACACCTTC.

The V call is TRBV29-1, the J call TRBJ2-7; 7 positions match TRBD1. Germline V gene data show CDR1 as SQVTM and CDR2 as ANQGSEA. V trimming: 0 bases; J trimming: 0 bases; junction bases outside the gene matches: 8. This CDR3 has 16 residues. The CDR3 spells CSVEDRKGGNSYEQYF. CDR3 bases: TGCAGCGTTGAAGATCGGAAAGGGGGCAACTCCTACGAGCAGTACTTC.

CDR3 DNA: TGCAGCGCGTCCGGACAGGGCGATGTCGAGCAGTACTTC. This sequence encodes CSASGQGDVEQYF. The chain recombines TRBV29-1 with TRBJ2-7; 8 bases agree with TRBD1. The CDR3 sequence is 13 residues long. V lost 7 bases to trimming and J lost 6 bases; unmatched junction nucleotides: 11. In germline, CDR1 is SQVTM, CDR2 ANQGSEA.

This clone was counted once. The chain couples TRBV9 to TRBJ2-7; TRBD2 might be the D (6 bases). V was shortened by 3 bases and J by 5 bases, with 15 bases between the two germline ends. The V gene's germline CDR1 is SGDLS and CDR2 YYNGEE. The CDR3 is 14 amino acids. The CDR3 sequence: CASSARLESNEQYF. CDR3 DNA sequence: TGTGCCAGCAGCGCCCGACTAGAGTCCAACGAGCAGTACTTC. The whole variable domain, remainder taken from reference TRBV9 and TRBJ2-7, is DSGVTQTPKHLITATGQRVTLRCSPRSGDLSVYWYQQSLDQGLQFLIQYYNGEERAKGNILERFSAQQFPDLHSELNLSSLELGDSALYFCASSARLESNEQYFGPGTRLTVT.

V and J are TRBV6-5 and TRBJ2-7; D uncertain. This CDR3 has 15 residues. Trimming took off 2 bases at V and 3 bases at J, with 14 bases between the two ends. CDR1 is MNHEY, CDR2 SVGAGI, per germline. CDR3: CASSYHQAAIYEQYF. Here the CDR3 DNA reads TGTGCCAGCAGTTACCATCAGGCAGCCATCTACGAGCAGTACTTC.

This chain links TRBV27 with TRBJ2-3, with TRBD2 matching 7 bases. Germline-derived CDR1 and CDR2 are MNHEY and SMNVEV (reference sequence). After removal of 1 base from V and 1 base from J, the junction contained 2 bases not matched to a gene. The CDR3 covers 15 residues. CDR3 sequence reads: CASSLLTSGTDTQYF. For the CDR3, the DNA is TGTGCCAGCAGTTTATTAACTAGCGGCACAGATACGCAGTATTTT.

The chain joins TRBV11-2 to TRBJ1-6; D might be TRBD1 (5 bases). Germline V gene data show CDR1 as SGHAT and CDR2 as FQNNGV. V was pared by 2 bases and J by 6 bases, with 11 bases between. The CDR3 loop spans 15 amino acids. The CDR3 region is CASSLLAGINSPLHF. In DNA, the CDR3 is TGTGCCAGCAGCTTATTGGCAGGGATTAATTCACCCCTCCACTTT.

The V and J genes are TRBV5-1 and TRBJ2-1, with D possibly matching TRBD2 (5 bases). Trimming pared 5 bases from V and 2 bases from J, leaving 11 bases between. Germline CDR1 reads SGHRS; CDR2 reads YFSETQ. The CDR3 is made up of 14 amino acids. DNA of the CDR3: TGCGCCAGCAGAACCGGGGTGACCTACAATGAGCAGTTCTTC. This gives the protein CASRTGVTYNEQFF.

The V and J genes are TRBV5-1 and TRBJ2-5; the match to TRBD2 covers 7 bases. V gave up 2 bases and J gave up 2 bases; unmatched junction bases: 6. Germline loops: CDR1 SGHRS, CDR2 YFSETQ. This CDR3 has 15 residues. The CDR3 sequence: CASSLFRGVQETQYF. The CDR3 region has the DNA TGCGCCAGCAGCTTATTTCGGGGGGTACAAGAGACCCAGTACTTC. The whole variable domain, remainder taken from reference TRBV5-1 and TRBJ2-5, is KAGVTQTPRYLIKTRGQQVTLSCSPISGHRSVSWYQQTPGQGLQFLFEYFSETQRNKGNFPGRFSGRQFSNSRSEMNVSTLELGDSALYLCASSLFRGVQETQYFGPGTRLLVL.

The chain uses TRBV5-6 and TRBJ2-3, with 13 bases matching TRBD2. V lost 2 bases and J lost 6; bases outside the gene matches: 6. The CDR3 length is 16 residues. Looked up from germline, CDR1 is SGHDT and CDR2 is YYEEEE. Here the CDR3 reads CASSLRLAGGFDTQYF. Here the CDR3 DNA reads TGTGCCAGCAGCTTAAGACTAGCGGGGGGATTCGATACGCAGTATTTT.

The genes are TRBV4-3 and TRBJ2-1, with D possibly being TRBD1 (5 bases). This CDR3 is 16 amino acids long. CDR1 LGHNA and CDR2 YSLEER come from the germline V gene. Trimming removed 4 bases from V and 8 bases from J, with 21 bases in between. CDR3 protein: CASSRGDRSWGDEQFF. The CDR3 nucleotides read TGCGCCAGCAGCCGAGGAGACCGCTCCTGGGGCGATGAGCAGTTCTTC.

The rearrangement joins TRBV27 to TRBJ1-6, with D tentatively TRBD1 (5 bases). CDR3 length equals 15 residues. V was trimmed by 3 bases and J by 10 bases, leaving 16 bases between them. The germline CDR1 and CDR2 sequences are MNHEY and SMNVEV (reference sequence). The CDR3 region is CASSFRAGIDSPLHF. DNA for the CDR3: TGTGCCAGCAGTTTTAGGGCAGGGATAGACTCACCCCTCCACTTT.

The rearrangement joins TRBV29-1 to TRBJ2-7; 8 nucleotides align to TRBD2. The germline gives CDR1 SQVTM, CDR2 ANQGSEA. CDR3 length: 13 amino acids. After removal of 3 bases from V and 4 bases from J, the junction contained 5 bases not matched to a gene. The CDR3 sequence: CSVESGSGYEQYF. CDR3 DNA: TGCAGCGTTGAGAGCGGGAGTGGATACGAGCAGTACTTC.

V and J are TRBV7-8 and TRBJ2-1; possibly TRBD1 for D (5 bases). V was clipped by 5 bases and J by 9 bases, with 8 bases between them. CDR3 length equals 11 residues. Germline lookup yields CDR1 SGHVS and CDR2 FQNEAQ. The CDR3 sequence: CASSQTGEQFF. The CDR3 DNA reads TGTGCCAGCAGCCAAACAGGTGAGCAGTTCTTC.

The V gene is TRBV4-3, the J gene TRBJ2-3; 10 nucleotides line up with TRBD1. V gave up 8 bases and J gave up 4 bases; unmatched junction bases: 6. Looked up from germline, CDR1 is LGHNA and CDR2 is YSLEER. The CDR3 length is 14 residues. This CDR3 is CASGDRGFADTQYF. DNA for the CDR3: TGCGCCAGCGGGGACAGGGGATTTGCAGATACGCAGTATTTT.

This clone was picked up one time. CDR3 coding DNA: TGTGCCAGCAGCTTACAGGGGGAGGGGTCAGATACGCAGTATTTT. Its translation: CASSLQGEGSDTQYF. V usage is TRBV5-4 and J usage is TRBJ2-3; tentatively, D is TRBD1 (8 bases). V dropped 2 bases and J dropped 4 bases, with 14 bases sitting between them. The CDR3 has 15 amino acids. Looked up from germline, CDR1 is SGHNT and CDR2 is YYREEE (reference sequence).

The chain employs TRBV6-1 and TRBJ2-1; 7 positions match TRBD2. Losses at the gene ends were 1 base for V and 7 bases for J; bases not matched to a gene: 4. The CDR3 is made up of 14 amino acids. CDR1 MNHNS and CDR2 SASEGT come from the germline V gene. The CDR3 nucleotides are TGTGCCAGCAGTGAAGTCGGGGGGTCTAATGAGCAGTTCTTC. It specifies CASSEVGGSNEQFF.

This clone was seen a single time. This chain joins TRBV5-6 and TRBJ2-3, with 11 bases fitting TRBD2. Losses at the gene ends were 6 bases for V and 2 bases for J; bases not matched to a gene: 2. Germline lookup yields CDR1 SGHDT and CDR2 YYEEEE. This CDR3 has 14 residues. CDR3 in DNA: TGTGCCAGCACGACTAGCGGGGACACAGATACGCAGTATTTT. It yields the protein CASTTSGDTDTQYF.

The CDR3 protein is CASSRTAEGLYEQYF. The CDR3 coding sequence is TGCGCCAGCTCGAGGACCGCGGAGGGGTTGTACGAGCAGTACTTC. This sequence joins TRBV4-1 and TRBJ2-7; D is perhaps TRBD2 (6 bases). Per the germline V gene, CDR1 is MGHRA and CDR2 is YSYEKL. The CDR3 sequence is 15 residues long. V was trimmed by 8 bases and J by 4 bases, leaving 21 bases between them.

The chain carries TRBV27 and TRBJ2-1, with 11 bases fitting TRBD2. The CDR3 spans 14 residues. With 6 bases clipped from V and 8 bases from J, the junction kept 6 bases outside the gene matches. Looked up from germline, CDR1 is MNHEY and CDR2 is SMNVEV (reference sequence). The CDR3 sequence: CASSNSGGAYEQFF. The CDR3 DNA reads TGTGCCAGCAGCAATAGCGGGGGGGCCTATGAGCAGTTCTTC.

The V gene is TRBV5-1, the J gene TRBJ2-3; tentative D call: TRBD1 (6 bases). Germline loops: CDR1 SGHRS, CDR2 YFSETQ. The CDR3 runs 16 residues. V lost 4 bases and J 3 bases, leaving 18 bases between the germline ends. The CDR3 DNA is TGCGCCAGCAGCCCGAGTCCAGGGGAGAGTACAGATACGCAGTATTTT. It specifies CASSPSPGESTDTQYF.

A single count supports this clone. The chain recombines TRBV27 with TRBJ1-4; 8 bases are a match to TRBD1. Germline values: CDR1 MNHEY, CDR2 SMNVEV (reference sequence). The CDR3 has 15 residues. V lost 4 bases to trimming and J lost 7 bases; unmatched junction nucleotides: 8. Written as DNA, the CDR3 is TGTGCCAGCAGTTCGAGCAGGGGGCTGAGTGAAAAACTGTTTTTT. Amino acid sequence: CASSSSRGLSEKLFF.

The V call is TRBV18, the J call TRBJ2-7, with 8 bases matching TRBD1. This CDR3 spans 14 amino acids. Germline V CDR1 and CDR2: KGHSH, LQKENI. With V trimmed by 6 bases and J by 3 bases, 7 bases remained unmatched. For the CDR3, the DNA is TGTGCCAGCTCCCCGGGACAGGAAGGCTACGAGCAGTACTTC. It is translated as CASSPGQEGYEQYF.

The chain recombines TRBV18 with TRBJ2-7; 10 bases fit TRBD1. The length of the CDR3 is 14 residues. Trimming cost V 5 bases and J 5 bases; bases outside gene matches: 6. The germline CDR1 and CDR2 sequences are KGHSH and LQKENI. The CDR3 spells CASSIGTGEDEQYF. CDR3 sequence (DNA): TGTGCCAGCTCAATAGGGACAGGGGAAGACGAGCAGTACTTC. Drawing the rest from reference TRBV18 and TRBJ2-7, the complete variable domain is NAGVMQNPRHLVRRRGQEARLRCSPMKGHSHVYWYRQLPEEGLKFMVYLQKENIIDESGMPKERFSAEFPKEGPSILRIQQVVRGDSAAYFCASSIGTGEDEQYFGPGTRLTVT.